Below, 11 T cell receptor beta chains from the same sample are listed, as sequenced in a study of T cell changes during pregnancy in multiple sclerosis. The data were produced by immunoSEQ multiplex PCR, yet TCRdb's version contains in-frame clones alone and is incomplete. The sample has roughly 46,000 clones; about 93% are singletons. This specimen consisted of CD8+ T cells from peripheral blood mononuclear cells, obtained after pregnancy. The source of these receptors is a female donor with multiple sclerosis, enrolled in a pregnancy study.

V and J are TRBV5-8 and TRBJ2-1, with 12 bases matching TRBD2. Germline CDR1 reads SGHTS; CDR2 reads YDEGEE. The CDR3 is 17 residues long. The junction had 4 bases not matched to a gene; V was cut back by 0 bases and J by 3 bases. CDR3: CASSLATSGSGYNEQFF. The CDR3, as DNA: TGTGCCAGCAGCTTGGCGACTAGCGGGAGTGGCTACAATGAGCAGTTCTTC.

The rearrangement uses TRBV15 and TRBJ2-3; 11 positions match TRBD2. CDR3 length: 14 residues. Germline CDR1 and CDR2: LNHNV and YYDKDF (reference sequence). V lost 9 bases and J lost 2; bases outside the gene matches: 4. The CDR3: CATLAGGVTDTQYF. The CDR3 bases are TGTGCCACTCTAGCGGGGGGTGTCACAGATACGCAGTATTTT.

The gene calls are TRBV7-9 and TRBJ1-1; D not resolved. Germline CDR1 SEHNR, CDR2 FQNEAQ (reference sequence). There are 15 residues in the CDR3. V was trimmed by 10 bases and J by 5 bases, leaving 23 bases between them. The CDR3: CAISAGRTRRTEAFF. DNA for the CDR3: TGTGCCATATCGGCAGGTCGAACTCGAAGAACTGAAGCTTTCTTT.

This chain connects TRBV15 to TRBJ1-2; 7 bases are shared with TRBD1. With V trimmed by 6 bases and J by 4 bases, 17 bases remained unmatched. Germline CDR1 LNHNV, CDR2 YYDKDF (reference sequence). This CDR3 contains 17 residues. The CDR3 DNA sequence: TGTGCCACCAGTTCGCTCAACGGGACAGATCAAACCTATGGCTACACCTTC. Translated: CATSSLNGTDQTYGYTF.

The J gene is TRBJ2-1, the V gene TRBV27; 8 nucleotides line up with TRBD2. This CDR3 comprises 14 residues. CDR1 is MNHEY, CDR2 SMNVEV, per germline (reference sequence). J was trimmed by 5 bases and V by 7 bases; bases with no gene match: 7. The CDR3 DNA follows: TGTGCCAGCAAATTGAGCGGGAGTAACAATGAGCAGTTCTTC. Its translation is CASKLSGSNNEQFF.

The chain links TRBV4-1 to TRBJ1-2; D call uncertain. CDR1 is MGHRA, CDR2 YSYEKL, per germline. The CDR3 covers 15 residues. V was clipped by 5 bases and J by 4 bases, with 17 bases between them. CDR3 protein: CASSTTLNMGYGYTF. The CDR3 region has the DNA TGCGCCAGCAGCACTACTTTGAATATGGGCTATGGCTACACCTTC.

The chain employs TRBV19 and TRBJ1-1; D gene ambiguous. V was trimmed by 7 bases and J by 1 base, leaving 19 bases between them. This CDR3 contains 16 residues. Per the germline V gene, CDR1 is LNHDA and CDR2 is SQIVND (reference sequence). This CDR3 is CASTTFGSFSNTEAFF. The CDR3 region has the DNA TGTGCCAGTACCACATTCGGGTCTTTTTCGAACACTGAAGCTTTCTTT.

Here the CDR3 DNA reads TGTGCCAGCAGCTTGCCGGGACTAGCGGGAGGGGGAGGTGAGCAGTTCTTC. Its protein is CASSLPGLAGGGGEQFF. The chain carries TRBV7-9 and TRBJ2-1; TRBD2 matches 16 bases. J was trimmed by 9 bases and V by 3 bases; bases with no gene match: 8. This CDR3 region has 17 residues. Germline V gene sequence: CDR1 SEHNR, CDR2 FQNEAQ (reference sequence). Full variable domain (remainder filled in from reference TRBV7-9 and TRBJ2-1): DTGVSQNPRHKITKRGQNVTFRCDPISEHNRLYWYRQTLGQGPEFLTYFQNEAQLEKSRLLSDRFSAERPKGSFSTLEIQRTEQGDSAMYLCASSLPGLAGGGGEQFFGPGTRLTVL.

The CDR3, as DNA: TGTGCCAGTGGGGGAGCGGGGGAGCTGGAGACCCAGTACTTC. Translation gives CASGGAGELETQYF. The rearrangement uses TRBV2 and TRBJ2-5; 8 nucleotides line up with TRBD2. The length of the CDR3 is 14 residues. After removal of 9 bases from V and 5 bases from J, the junction contained 11 bases not matched to a gene. The germline V gene encodes CDR1 SNHLY and CDR2 FYNNEI. Combining the CDR3 with reference TRBV2 and TRBJ2-5 gives the whole variable domain EPEVTQTPSHQVTQMGQEVILRCVPISNHLYFYWYRQILGQKVEFLVSFYNNEISEKSEIFDDQFSVERPDGSNFTLKIRSTKLEDSAMYFCASGGAGELETQYFGPGTRLLVL.

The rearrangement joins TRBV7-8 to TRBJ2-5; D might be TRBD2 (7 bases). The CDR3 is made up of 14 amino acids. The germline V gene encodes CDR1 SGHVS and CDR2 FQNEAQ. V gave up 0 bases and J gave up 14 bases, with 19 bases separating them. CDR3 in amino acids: CASSLAPGGPAAYF. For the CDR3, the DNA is TGTGCCAGCAGCTTAGCACCCGGGGGGCCTGCCGCTTACTTC.

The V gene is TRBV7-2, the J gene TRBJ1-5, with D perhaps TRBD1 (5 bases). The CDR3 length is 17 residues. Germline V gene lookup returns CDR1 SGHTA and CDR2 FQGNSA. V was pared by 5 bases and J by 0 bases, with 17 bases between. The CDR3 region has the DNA TGTGCCAGCAGCGTCGGCGGGGGGGTCTATAGCAATCAGCCCCAGCATTTT. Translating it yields CASSVGGGVYSNQPQHF. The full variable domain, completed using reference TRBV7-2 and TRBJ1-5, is GAGVSQSPSNKVTEKGKDVELRCDPISGHTALYWYRQSLGQGLEFLIYFQGNSAPDKSGLPSDRFSAERTGGSVSTLTIQRTQQEDSAVYLCASSVGGGVYSNQPQHFGDGTRLSIL.